This entry lists 20 T cell receptor beta chains sequenced from one sample in a study of cytomegalovirus exposure and HLA in healthy donors. The PCR used 60 Vbeta and 13 Jbeta primers. Clones were sequenced by immunoSEQ multiplex PCR, and TCRdb holds only the in-frame ones, with some missing. The table records about 190,000 clones, approximately 78% of them present only once. Sequencing was performed on PBMCs. The origin of the receptors is a woman in her late teens or twenties in good health and CMV-seronegative.

J is TRBJ2-5 and V is TRBV6-5, with 7 positions matching TRBD1. This CDR3 has 13 amino acids. V dropped 2 bases and J dropped 10; count of bases not matched to a gene: 7. Germline lookup yields CDR1 MNHEY and CDR2 SVGAGI. The CDR3 here is CASSYQLQGNQYF. As DNA, the CDR3 is TGTGCCAGCAGTTACCAGTTACAGGGGAACCAGTACTTC.

This chain joins TRBV11-3 and TRBJ2-1; 9 bases line up with TRBD1. The V segment lost 6 bases and the J segment 10 bases; nucleotides outside the gene matches: 1. The CDR3 spans 11 residues. In germline, CDR1 is SGHNT, CDR2 YENEEA. DNA of the CDR3: TGTGCCAGCAGTACAGGGGGCGAGCAGTTCTTC. Protein product: CASSTGGEQFF.

The V call is TRBV6-5, the J call TRBJ1-1; 7 positions agree with TRBD1. With V trimmed by 5 bases and J by 5 bases, 8 bases remained unmatched. Germline V gene sequence: CDR1 MNHEY, CDR2 SVGAGI. This CDR3 contains 14 residues. CDR3 in amino acids: CASSPTGAGTEAFF. The CDR3 DNA sequence: TGTGCCAGCAGTCCTACAGGGGCGGGGACTGAAGCTTTCTTT.

The V gene is TRBV27, the J gene TRBJ2-3; TRBD1 aligns across 8 bases. Germline loops: CDR1 MNHEY, CDR2 SMNVEV (reference sequence). This CDR3 has 15 amino acids. With V trimmed by 3 bases and J by 0 bases, 2 bases remained unmatched. Here the CDR3 reads CASSFGQGSTDTQYF. The DNA of the CDR3 is TGTGCCAGCAGTTTTGGACAGGGAAGCACAGATACGCAGTATTTT.

The chain employs TRBV2 and TRBJ1-6, with a weak D call TRBD1 (5 bases). V was clipped by 8 bases and J by 0 bases, with 17 bases between them. Looked up from germline, CDR1 is SNHLY and CDR2 is FYNNEI. The CDR3 has 17 amino acids. The CDR3 spells CASGTTGGSSYNSPLHF. CDR3 DNA: TGTGCCAGCGGTACCACGGGGGGGAGCTCCTATAATTCACCCCTCCACTTT.

The chain joins TRBV28 to TRBJ2-5; maybe TRBD2 (6 bases). Germline-derived CDR1 and CDR2 are MDHEN and SYDVKM. Deletions cut 7 bases from V and 4 bases from J, with 25 bases between. This CDR3 is built from 17 residues. Here the CDR3 DNA reads TGTGCCAGCACACACAATCTTGGGCGGGGCCCAGGAGAGACCCAGTACTTC. Translated, it gives CASTHNLGRGPGETQYF. Full variable domain (rest looked up from reference TRBV28 and TRBJ2-5): DVKVTQSSRYLVKRTGEKVFLECVQDMDHENMFWYRQDPGLGLRLIYFSYDVKMKEKGDIPEGYSVSREKKERFSLILESASTNQTSMYLCASTHNLGRGPGETQYFGPGTRLLVL.

The rearrangement links TRBV6-5 to TRBJ2-5; D remains ambiguous. The V end was cut by 8 bases, the J end by 11 bases, with 15 bases between. Germline CDR1 MNHEY, CDR2 SVGAGI. The CDR3 contains 11 residues. The CDR3 region has the DNA TGTGCCAGCGGGTACTCCATGGAGCAGTACTTC. Translated, it gives CASGYSMEQYF.

The CDR3 loop is CASSLAEKDTQYF. CDR3 DNA: TGTGCCAGCAGCTTAGCCGAGAAAGATACGCAGTATTTT. The genes are TRBV7-8 and TRBJ2-3, with D hard to call. The length of the CDR3 is 13 residues. Germline V lookup: CDR1 SGHVS, CDR2 FQNEAQ. V lost 0 bases and J lost 5, with 6 bases in between.

V and J are TRBV5-1 and TRBJ1-3, with 7 bases aligning to TRBD1. CDR1 SGHRS and CDR2 YFSETQ come from the germline V gene. V trimming: 4 bases; J trimming: 0 bases; junction bases outside the gene matches: 1. The CDR3 is made up of 14 amino acids. CDR3 bases: TGCGCCAGCAGCAGGGACAGCTCTGGAAACACCATATATTTT. It yields the protein CASSRDSSGNTIYF.

The chain has TRBV2 and TRBJ2-2; D remains unclear. Germline CDR1 SNHLY, CDR2 FYNNEI. The germline V and J ends were trimmed by 7 bases and 4 bases, with 7 bases remaining between them. The CDR3 sequence is 12 residues long. CDR3 bases: TGTGCCAGCACACCGAGCACCGGGGAGCTGTTTTTT. Its translation: CASTPSTGELFF.

The chain carries TRBV7-2 and TRBJ2-1; TRBD1 matches 8 bases. Germline loops: CDR1 SGHTA, CDR2 FQGNSA. The ends lost 3 bases at V and 4 bases at J; junction bases unmatched: 11. CDR3 length: 17 residues. The CDR3 loop is CASSFATPGGNYNEQFF. CDR3 nucleotide sequence: TGTGCCAGCAGCTTCGCCACCCCAGGGGGCAATTACAATGAGCAGTTCTTC.

V is TRBV19 and J is TRBJ2-5; 10 bases match TRBD1. With 5 bases clipped from V and 2 bases from J, the junction kept 8 bases outside the gene matches. The CDR3 is made up of 16 amino acids. Germline lookup yields CDR1 LNHDA and CDR2 SQIVND (reference sequence). CDR3: CASSRWGTGEQETQYF. The CDR3 DNA reads TGTGCCAGTAGTCGCTGGGGGACAGGGGAGCAAGAGACCCAGTACTTC.

The V gene is TRBV25-1, the J gene TRBJ2-5; 8 bases fit TRBD2. V lost 8 bases and J lost 4; bases outside the gene matches: 12. The CDR3 consists of 15 residues. Germline CDR1 is MGHDK and CDR2 is SYGVNS. The CDR3 sequence is CASGRSGSRRETQYF. In nucleotides, the CDR3 is TGTGCCAGCGGACGAAGCGGGAGTCGGCGAGAGACCCAGTACTTC.

The rearrangement uses TRBV13 and TRBJ2-5; D is undetermined. This CDR3 region has 14 residues. Germline V CDR1 and CDR2: PRHDT, FYEKMQ (reference sequence). V was shortened by 3 bases and J by 5 bases, with 13 bases between the two germline ends. In nucleotides, the CDR3 is TGTGCCAGCAGCTTCGGAGCGAGCCCTGAGACCCAGTACTTC. This encodes CASSFGASPETQYF. The full variable domain, its missing parts supplied by reference TRBV13 and TRBJ2-5, is AAGVIQSPRHLIKEKRETATLKCYPIPRHDTVYWYQQGPGQDPQFLISFYEKMQSDKGSIPDRFSAQQFSDYHSELNMSSLELGDSALYFCASSFGASPETQYFGPGTRLLVL.

This clone came up a few times. This chain connects TRBV25-1 to TRBJ2-2, with D possibly TRBD2 on 6 matching bases. Looked up from germline, CDR1 is MGHDK and CDR2 is SYGVNS. The CDR3 totals 15 residues. V was shortened by 10 bases and J by 4 bases, with 19 bases between the two germline ends. Here the CDR3 DNA reads TGTGCCATGTGGAGGGACGTTGTGGGCACCGGGGAGCTGTTTTTT. This translates into CAMWRDVVGTGELFF.

The J gene is TRBJ1-1, the V gene TRBV6-4; D remains unclear. Germline V CDR1 and CDR2: MRHNA, SNTAGT. Trimming left V 2 bases short and J 3 bases short, with 10 bases between. The CDR3 consists of 14 residues. The chain's CDR3 is CASSDTGRDTEAFF. The DNA for the CDR3 is TGTGCCAGCAGTGACACGGGGAGGGACACTGAAGCTTTCTTT.

The rearrangement uses TRBV28 and TRBJ1-2, with D maybe TRBD1 (5 bases). CDR3 size: 15 residues. Trimming left V 6 bases short and J 6 bases short, with 20 bases between. The germline V gene has CDR1 MDHEN and CDR2 SYDVKM. The CDR3, as DNA: TGTGCCAGCAGCCCTCCTCAGGGAGGCTATCATGGCTACACCTTC. This gives the protein CASSPPQGGYHGYTF.

The chain combines TRBV9 with TRBJ2-1, with 9 bases that match TRBD1. Germline V lookup: CDR1 SGDLS, CDR2 YYNGEE. The J segment lost 15 bases and the V segment lost 3 bases, leaving 4 bases of the junction unmatched. The CDR3 runs to 11 residues. The CDR3 region is CASSGGTGLFF. CDR3 nucleotide sequence: TGTGCCAGCAGCGGCGGGACAGGGTTGTTCTTC.

This sequence joins TRBV7-9 and TRBJ2-1, with D maybe TRBD2 (7 bases). Trimming removed 1 base from V and 10 bases from J, with 17 bases in between. This CDR3 is built from 15 residues. The germline V gene has CDR1 SEHNR and CDR2 FQNEAQ (reference sequence). The CDR3 sequence: CASSLGGGLGREQFF. As DNA, the CDR3 is TGTGCCAGCAGCTTAGGGGGGGGGCTGGGGAGGGAGCAGTTCTTC.

The chain combines TRBV25-1 with TRBJ2-7; 7 bases match TRBD1. The J segment lost 3 bases and the V segment lost 4 bases, leaving 12 bases of the junction unmatched. The CDR3 is made up of 16 amino acids. The V gene's germline CDR1 is MGHDK and CDR2 SYGVNS. The CDR3 protein is CASSVGLGTAHYEQYF. The CDR3 nucleotides read TGTGCCAGCAGTGTGGGGCTGGGGACAGCGCACTACGAGCAGTACTTC.